The clone carrying this T cell receptor beta chain was observed a single time. This specimen belongs to a study of a mutant IDH1 vaccine in newly diagnosed glioma. Study-level information: The earlier regimen, radiotherapy, temozolomide, or both, was most often both.

The time point: baseline, week 1 (first vaccination visit). As for treatment: pre-vaccination baseline after standard-of-care therapy. TCRdb's table, derived via immunoSEQ multiplex PCR, lists solely in-frame clones and lacks some. The sample consists of some 100,000 clones, under 90% of them appearing once. The receptor was derived from a woman in her fifties or sixties with glioma. Sequences were derived from PBMCs, sampled from a glioma patient treated with radiotherapy, temozolomide or both.

The CDR3 here is CASSPRTSGGYNEQFF. CDR3 DNA sequence: TGTGCCAGCAGCCCTCGGACTAGCGGGGGCTACAATGAGCAGTTCTTC. The chain uses TRBV13 and TRBJ2-1; 13 bases are a match to TRBD2. The J segment lost 3 bases and the V segment lost 5 bases, leaving 4 bases of the junction unmatched. CDR3 length: 16 residues. In germline, CDR1 is PRHDT, CDR2 FYEKMQ (reference sequence).